This T cell receptor (beta chain) was sequenced during a study of blood T cell repertoires in COVID-19. Overall study: The cDNA or gDNA used as material had been derived from T cells, B-cell-depleted T cells, or PBMCs.

This clone is large. Repertoires were generated with immunoSEQ multiplex PCR, while TCRdb's copy carries only in-frame clones and drops some. The data contain over 60,000 clones, 81% of them singletons. The receptor's source is a human donor in a cohort sampled during active COVID-19. Sequences were obtained from peripheral blood.

CDR3 residues: CATSSPSNTDTQYF. For the CDR3, the DNA is TGTGCCACCAGTTCACCCTCTAACACAGATACGCAGTATTTT. J is TRBJ2-3 and V is TRBV24-1; D uncertain. V was cut by 6 bases and J by 2 bases, with 11 bases left in between. CDR3 length: 14 residues. The germline V gene has CDR1 KGHDR and CDR2 SFDVKD.